The clone carrying this TCR beta chain was seen only a few times. Its antigen is still unknown. Time point indicated: pre-sensitization, week 0. Treatment here: therapeutic diphenylcyclopropenone sensitization with weekly scalp DPC. Donors, patients with alopecia ranging from 18 to 70 years old and judged suitable for DPC, provided samples. This sample is part of a study of human T cells and chemical hapten exposure. The CDR3 sequence is 17 residues long. V trimming: 6 bases; J trimming: 2 bases; junction bases outside the gene matches: 12. Germline values: CDR1 ENHRY, CDR2 SYGVKD. TCRdb called the RACE reads again in MiXCR, with one record for every CDR3 protein. Found here are a few hundred thousand distinct CDR3 sequences, about 5.4% of them singletons; the top ten hold more than 8%. Study findings and constraints: TCRs above 1 in 1000 frequency did not change with DPC sensitization. Relative to controls, expanded TCRs formed significantly more large CDR3 similarity clusters.

The material sequenced was whole blood, taken in connection with sensitization to the hapten diphenylcyclopropenone (DPC). The rearrangement joins TRBV10-3 to TRBJ2-1; TRBD1 matches at 8 bases. This receptor was identified in a woman aged 18-30 years with alopecia areata. Some clones in this sample may be carry-over from other donors' samples. The CDR3 nucleotides are TGTGCCATCAGACCCGACAGGGGCGGTGGCACCTACAATGAGCAGTTCTTC. Translating gives CAIRPDRGGGTYNEQFF.